Below, 16 T cell receptor beta chains from the same sample are listed, as sequenced in a study of blood T cell repertoires in COVID-19. The data were produced by immunoSEQ multiplex PCR, yet TCRdb's version contains in-frame clones alone and is incomplete. The data hold about 440,000 clones, with about 85% observed a single time. Specimen: PBMCs or T cells enriched from blood (not recorded which). The receptors come from a woman under 30 with acute COVID-19.

The genes are TRBV29-1 and TRBJ2-7; D perhaps matches TRBD1 (5 bases). The CDR3 is 15 amino acids. The ends were cut back, 4 bases at V and 3 bases at J, with 19 bases in the middle. From germline, CDR1 is SQVTM and CDR2 ANQGSEA. The CDR3 reads CSVGHTGIEGYEQYF. The CDR3, as DNA: TGCAGCGTTGGGCATACAGGAATTGAAGGCTACGAGCAGTACTTC.

DNA for the CDR3: TGTGCCAGCAGCTTCCCGTGGGACAGATCATCCTACGAGCAGTACTTC. This encodes CASSFPWDRSSYEQYF. The chain carries TRBV7-8 and TRBJ2-7; TRBD1 matches at 7 bases. The length of the CDR3 is 16 residues. J was trimmed by 1 base and V by 3 bases; bases with no gene match: 9. Germline loops: CDR1 SGHVS, CDR2 FQNEAQ.

J is TRBJ2-1 and V is TRBV9; 7 positions match TRBD1. Germline loops: CDR1 SGDLS, CDR2 YYNGEE. The CDR3 contains 16 residues. Trimming at V came to 0 bases and at J to 4 bases, leaving 7 bases not matched to a gene. CDR3 nucleotide sequence: TGTGCCAGCAGCGTAGAGACAGGGAAGAATTACAATGAGCAGTTCTTC. It specifies CASSVETGKNYNEQFF.

This sequence joins TRBV4-1 and TRBJ2-3, with D possibly being TRBD2 (6 bases). Germline CDR1 and CDR2: MGHRA and YSYEKL. The CDR3 runs 15 residues. Trimming took off 4 bases at V and 6 bases at J, with 17 bases between the two ends. The CDR3 loop is CASSLLVGGTDTQYF. CDR3 bases: TGCGCCAGCAGCCTCCTTGTAGGCGGGACCGATACGCAGTATTTT.

V is TRBV30 and J is TRBJ1-6; 7 bases line up with TRBD1. Unmatched junction bases numbered 2, after V lost 1 base and J lost 5 bases. The CDR3 length is 14 residues. Germline CDR1 and CDR2: GTSNPN and SVGIG (reference sequence). CDR3 in amino acids: CAWSAGTDNSPLHF. The DNA of the CDR3 is TGTGCCTGGAGTGCCGGGACAGATAATTCACCCCTCCACTTT. Full variable domain (outside the CDR3, taken from reference TRBV30 and TRBJ1-6): SQTIHQWPATLVQPVGSPLSLECTVEGTSNPNLYWYRQAAGRGLQLLFYSVGIGQISSEVPQNLSASRPQDRQFILSSKKLLLSDSGFYLCAWSAGTDNSPLHFGNGTRLTVT.

V usage is TRBV2 and J usage is TRBJ2-7; 7 positions match TRBD2. Germline CDR1 and CDR2: SNHLY and FYNNEI. This CDR3 comprises 12 residues. Germline trimming cut 7 bases from V and 3 bases from J; bases unmatched to any gene: 3. The CDR3 DNA sequence: TGTGCCAGCACCAGGGAGGGCTACGAGCAGTACTTC. This gives the protein CASTREGYEQYF.

V usage is TRBV4-1 and J usage is TRBJ2-7; tentative D call: TRBD2 (6 bases). Trimming left V 1 base short and J 3 bases short, with 13 bases between. This CDR3 has 15 residues. The germline gives CDR1 MGHRA, CDR2 YSYEKL. The CDR3 coding sequence is TGCGCCAGCAGCCAAGGGACTACCAGGAGCTACGAGCAGTACTTC. Translated: CASSQGTTRSYEQYF.

The chain recombines TRBV4-3 with TRBJ2-3, with TRBD2 as a possible D gene (6 bases). The CDR3 is 17 amino acids. From germline, CDR1 is LGHNA and CDR2 YSLEER. Trimming stripped 4 bases from V and 4 bases from J, with 21 bases between. CDR3 nucleotide sequence: TGCGCCAGCAGCCGAGGAGACTCAGCTAGGAGGGCAGATACGCAGTATTTT. Translation: CASSRGDSARRADTQYF.

V usage is TRBV4-1 and J usage is TRBJ2-3; D is uncertain. Trimming took off 7 bases at V and 3 bases at J, with 14 bases between the two ends. CDR1 and CDR2 from the germline V gene are MGHRA and YSYEKL. The CDR3 has 14 amino acids. The CDR3 nucleotides are TGCGCCAGCAACCTTAGAGTTCGGACAGATACGCAGTATTTT. Its protein product is CASNLRVRTDTQYF.

J is TRBJ1-2 and V is TRBV5-4, with 9 bases lining up with TRBD1. CDR3 length equals 14 residues. The germline gives CDR1 SGHNT, CDR2 YYREEE (reference sequence). Unmatched junction bases numbered 9, after V lost 4 bases and J lost 8 bases. This chain's CDR3 is CASSPRDRVEGYTF. The CDR3 coding sequence is TGTGCCAGCAGCCCCCGGGACAGGGTGGAGGGCTACACCTTC.

The chain uses TRBV6-2 or TRBV6-3 and TRBJ2-1, with TRBD1 identical over 7 bases. Germline V gene data show CDR1 as MNHEY and CDR2 as SVGEGT. This CDR3 contains 13 residues. Trimming took 5 bases from V and 10 from J; bases not matched to a gene: 8. The CDR3 reads CASSLTGAREQFF. The CDR3 DNA is TGTGCCAGCAGTCTTACAGGGGCACGCGAGCAGTTCTTC.

V is TRBV3-1 (or the pseudogene TRBV3-2) and J is TRBJ2-6; D not certain. Trimming took 5 bases from V and 1 from J, leaving 6 bases between them. This CDR3 region has 14 residues. Germline CDR1 and CDR2: LGHDT and YNNKEL (reference sequence). The CDR3 here is CASSVISGANVLTF. CDR3 DNA: TGTGCCAGCAGCGTTATATCTGGGGCCAACGTCCTGACTTTC.

The chain links TRBV6-5 to TRBJ2-7, with 10 bases identical to TRBD2. After removal of 3 bases from V and 2 bases from J, the junction contained 4 bases not matched to a gene. The length of the CDR3 is 15 residues. From germline, CDR1 is MNHEY and CDR2 SVGAGI. The CDR3 protein is CASSYGTSVTYEQYF. As DNA, the CDR3 is TGTGCCAGCAGTTATGGGACTAGCGTTACCTACGAGCAGTACTTC.

The chain employs TRBV12-3 or TRBV12-4 and TRBJ2-7; D not resolved. This CDR3 contains 13 residues. Trimming pared 1 base from V and 2 bases from J, leaving 6 bases between. CDR3 sequence reads: CASSLGQTYEQYF. DNA of the CDR3: TGTGCCAGCAGTTTAGGGCAGACCTACGAGCAGTACTTC.

The V gene is TRBV5-1, the J gene TRBJ2-2; 9 bases line up with TRBD1. The CDR3 totals 14 residues. J was trimmed by 7 bases and V by 3 bases; bases with no gene match: 4. Germline lookup yields CDR1 SGHRS and CDR2 YFSETQ. CDR3 in amino acids: CASSWTGVHGELFF. The DNA for the CDR3 is TGCGCCAGCAGCTGGACAGGGGTTCACGGGGAGCTGTTTTTT.

This chain's CDR3 is CASSSLVGGLNTEAFF. CDR3 sequence (DNA): TGTGCCAGCAGTTCCCTAGTAGGGGGCCTGAACACTGAAGCTTTCTTT. The chain links TRBV28 to TRBJ1-1, with 7 bases aligning to TRBD1. Trimming took 4 bases from V and 0 from J; bases not matched to a gene: 8. In germline, CDR1 is MDHEN, CDR2 SYDVKM. The CDR3 sequence is 16 residues long.